The T cell receptor (beta chain) described here comes from a study of T cells in Graves' hyperthyroidism and ophthalmopathy. Points from the study as a whole: Prediction of ophthalmopathy progression came a median approximately 6.5 months pre-onset. Most thyroid clonotypes expanded above 0.001 appeared in blood too.

Amplified TCR beta CDR3 regions derived from RNA transcripts. The HTBI primer set served for first-round RT-PCR of the TCR CDR3. TCRdb passed the multiplex PCR reads through MiXCR, listing each CDR3 protein once. The table lists fewer than 500,000 distinct CDR3 sequences, roughly 13% of them singletons, with around 21% in the top ten. Concerning this clonotype: Its antigen is undetermined.

Diagnosis of hyperthyroidism was new in patients aged 18 to 65, and its duration was under 2 months. Predating any ophthalmopathy symptoms, the blood sample was taken at first hyperthyroidism diagnosis. V was clipped by 2 bases and J by 5 bases; unmatched bases: 2. The germline CDR1 and CDR2 sequences are KGHSH and LQKENI. This CDR3 contains 14 residues. This sequence joins TRBV18 and TRBJ2-1, with TRBD1 identical over 8 bases. Sample: blood. The receptor comes from a man aged 30 to 45 with Graves' hyperthyroidism that later progressed to Graves' ophthalmopathy. The CDR3 here is CASSPMTGDNEQFF. The CDR3 DNA is TGTGCCAGCTCACCAATGACAGGGGACAATGAGCAGTTCTTC.